The clone carrying this T cell receptor (beta chain) was recorded at least ten times. The target antigen is unknown. Germline loops: CDR1 SGHDN, CDR2 FVKESK. CDR3 length: 20 residues. V lost 0 bases and J lost 6; bases outside the gene matches: 19. Molecular barcoded adaptors covering alpha/delta and beta/gamma chains were used on roughly 400 ng RNA. TCRdb ran MiXCR on the reads and lists one entry per CDR3 protein. The repertoire has about 93,000 distinct CDR3 sequences, around a fifth of them found once; the top ten carry roughly an eighth. The record originates from a study of read filtering for tumor transcriptome and immune sequencing. Study in general: Patients were 17 male and around 15 female, mean age about 65 years, range roughly 45 to 85.

Findings and caveats of the study: Without single-read clonotypes, shared clonotype proportions correlated more between IR-seq and RNA-seq. This fraction held mixed bone marrow immune cells after CD138-negative sorting.

Material for sequencing was a population of CD138-negative cells sorted from bone marrow. The chain links TRBV14 to TRBJ2-1; 8 bases agree with TRBD2. This clonotype originated in a donor aged 40 or over with multiple myeloma. The CDR3, as DNA: TGTGCCAGCAGCCAAGAATTCGTAGCGGGGCGACTTCACCGACCCAATGAGCAGTTCTTC. Its protein product is CASSQEFVAGRLHRPNEQFF.